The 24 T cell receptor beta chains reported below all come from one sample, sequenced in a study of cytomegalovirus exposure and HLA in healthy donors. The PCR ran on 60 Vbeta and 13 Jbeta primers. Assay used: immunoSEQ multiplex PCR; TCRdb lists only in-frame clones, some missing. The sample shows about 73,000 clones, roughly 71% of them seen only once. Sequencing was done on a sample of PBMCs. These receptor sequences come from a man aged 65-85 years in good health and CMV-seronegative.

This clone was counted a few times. In DNA form, the CDR3 reads TGTGCCAGCAGTTTGAGACGGGTGAACTATGGCTACACCTTC. This translates into CASSLRRVNYGYTF. This chain joins TRBV28 and TRBJ1-2, with D uncertain. With 3 bases removed from V and 2 bases from J, the gap between germline ends came to 10 bases. This CDR3 spans 14 amino acids. Germline V gives CDR1 MDHEN, CDR2 SYDVKM.

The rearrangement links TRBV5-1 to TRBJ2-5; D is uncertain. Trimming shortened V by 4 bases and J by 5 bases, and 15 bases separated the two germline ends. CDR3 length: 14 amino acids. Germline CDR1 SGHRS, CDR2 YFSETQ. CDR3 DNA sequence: TGCGCCAGCAGCGGAACTACTACGAGGGAGACCCAGTACTTC. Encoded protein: CASSGTTTRETQYF.

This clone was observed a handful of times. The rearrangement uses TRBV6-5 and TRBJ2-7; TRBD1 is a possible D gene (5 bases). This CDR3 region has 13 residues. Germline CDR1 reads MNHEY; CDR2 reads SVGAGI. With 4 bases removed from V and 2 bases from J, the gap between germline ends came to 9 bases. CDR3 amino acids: CASSSPTAYEQYF. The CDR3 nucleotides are TGTGCCAGCAGTTCCCCGACAGCCTACGAGCAGTACTTC.

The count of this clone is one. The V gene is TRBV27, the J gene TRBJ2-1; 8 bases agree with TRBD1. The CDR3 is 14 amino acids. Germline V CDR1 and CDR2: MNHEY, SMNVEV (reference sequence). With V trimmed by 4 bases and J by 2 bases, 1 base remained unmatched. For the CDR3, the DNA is TGTGCCAGCAGTTCAGGGGGCCCCTACAATGAGCAGTTCTTC. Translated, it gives CASSSGGPYNEQFF.

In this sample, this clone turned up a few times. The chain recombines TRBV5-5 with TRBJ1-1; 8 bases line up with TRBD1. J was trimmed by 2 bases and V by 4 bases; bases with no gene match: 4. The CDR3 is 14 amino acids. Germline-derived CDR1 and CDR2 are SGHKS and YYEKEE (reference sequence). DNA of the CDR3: TGTGCCAGCAGCCCGACAGGGGACAACACTGAAGCTTTCTTT. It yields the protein CASSPTGDNTEAFF. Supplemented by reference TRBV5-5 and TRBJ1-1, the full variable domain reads DAGVTQSPTHLIKTRGQQVTLRCSPISGHKSVSWYQQVLGQGPQFIFQYYEKEERGRGNFPDRFSARQFPNYSSELNVNALLLGDSALYLCASSPTGDNTEAFFGQGTRLTVV.

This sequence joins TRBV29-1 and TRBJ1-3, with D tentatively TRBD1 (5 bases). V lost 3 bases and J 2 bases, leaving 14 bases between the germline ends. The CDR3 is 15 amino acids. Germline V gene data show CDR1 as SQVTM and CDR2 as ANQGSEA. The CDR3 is CSVDQSGPAGNTIYF. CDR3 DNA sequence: TGCAGCGTTGATCAGTCAGGGCCTGCTGGAAACACCATATATTTT.

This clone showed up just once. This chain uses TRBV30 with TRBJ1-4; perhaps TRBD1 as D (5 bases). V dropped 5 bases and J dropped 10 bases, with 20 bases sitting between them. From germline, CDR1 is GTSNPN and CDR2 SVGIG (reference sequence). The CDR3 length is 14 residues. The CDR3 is CAWAGGDAAAKLFF. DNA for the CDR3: TGTGCCTGGGCAGGAGGGGACGCGGCGGCAAAACTGTTTTTT.

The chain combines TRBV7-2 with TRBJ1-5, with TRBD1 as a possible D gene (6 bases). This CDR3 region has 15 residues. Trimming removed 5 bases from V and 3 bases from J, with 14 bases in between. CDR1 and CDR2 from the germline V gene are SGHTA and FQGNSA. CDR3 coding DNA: TGTGCCAGCAGCACCCGAGGGGGTTCCAATCAGCCCCAGCATTTT. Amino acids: CASSTRGGSNQPQHF.

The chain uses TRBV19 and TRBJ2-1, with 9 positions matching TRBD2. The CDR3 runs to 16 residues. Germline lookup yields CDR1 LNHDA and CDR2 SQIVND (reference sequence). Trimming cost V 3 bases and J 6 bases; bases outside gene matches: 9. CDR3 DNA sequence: TGTGCCAGTAGTATCGACGGCGGGAGGGCCTCCAATGAGCAGTTCTTC. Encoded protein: CASSIDGGRASNEQFF.

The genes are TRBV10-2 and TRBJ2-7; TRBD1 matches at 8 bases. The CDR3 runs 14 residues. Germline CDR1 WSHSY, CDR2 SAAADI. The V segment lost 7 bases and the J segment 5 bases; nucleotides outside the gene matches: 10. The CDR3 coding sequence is TGCGCCAGCAAGGAGGGCAGGGGGCGCGACGAGCAGTACTTC. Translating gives CASKEGRGRDEQYF.

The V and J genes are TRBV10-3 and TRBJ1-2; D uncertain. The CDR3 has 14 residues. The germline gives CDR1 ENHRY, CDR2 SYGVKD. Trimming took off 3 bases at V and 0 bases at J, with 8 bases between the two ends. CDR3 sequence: CAISESTPNYGYTF. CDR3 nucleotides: TGTGCCATCAGTGAAAGTACTCCTAACTATGGCTACACCTTC.

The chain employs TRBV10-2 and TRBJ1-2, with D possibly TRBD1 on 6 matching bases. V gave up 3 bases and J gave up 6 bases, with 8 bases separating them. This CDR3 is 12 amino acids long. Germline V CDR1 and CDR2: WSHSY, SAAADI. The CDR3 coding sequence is TGCGCCAGCAGTGAACAGGGTGATGGCTACACCTTC. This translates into CASSEQGDGYTF.

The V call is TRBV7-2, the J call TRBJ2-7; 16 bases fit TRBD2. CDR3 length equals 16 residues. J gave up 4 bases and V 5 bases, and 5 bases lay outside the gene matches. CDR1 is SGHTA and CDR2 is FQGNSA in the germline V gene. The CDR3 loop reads CASSPPGLAGGYEQYF. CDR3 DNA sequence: TGTGCCAGCAGCCCCCCGGGACTAGCGGGGGGGTACGAGCAGTACTTC.

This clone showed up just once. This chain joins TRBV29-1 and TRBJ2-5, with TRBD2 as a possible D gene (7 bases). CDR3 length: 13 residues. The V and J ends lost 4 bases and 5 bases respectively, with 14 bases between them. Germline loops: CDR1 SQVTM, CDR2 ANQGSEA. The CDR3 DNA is TGCAGCGTTGGGGGCGGGGGCGGGGAGACCCAGTACTTC. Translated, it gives CSVGGGGGETQYF.

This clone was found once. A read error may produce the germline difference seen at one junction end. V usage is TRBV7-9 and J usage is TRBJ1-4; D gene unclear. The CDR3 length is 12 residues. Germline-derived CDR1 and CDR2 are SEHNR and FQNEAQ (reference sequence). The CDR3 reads CSSSFTDEKLFF. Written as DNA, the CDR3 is TGTTCCAGCAGCTTCACAGATGAAAAACTGTTTTTT.

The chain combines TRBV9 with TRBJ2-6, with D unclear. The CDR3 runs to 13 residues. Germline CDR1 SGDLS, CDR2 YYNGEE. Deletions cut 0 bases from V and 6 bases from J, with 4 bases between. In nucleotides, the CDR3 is TGTGCCAGCAGCGTAGGACAGGCCAACGTCCTGACTTTC. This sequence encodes CASSVGQANVLTF.

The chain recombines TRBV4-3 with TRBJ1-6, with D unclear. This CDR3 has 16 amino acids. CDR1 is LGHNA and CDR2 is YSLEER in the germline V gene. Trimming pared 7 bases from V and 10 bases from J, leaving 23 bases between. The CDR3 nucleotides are TGCGCCAGCACCACAATAAGTCCAGAGGGAGTATCACCCCTCCACTTT. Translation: CASTTISPEGVSPLHF.

The CDR3 loop reads CASRPGQTLAGGGETQYF. CDR3 nucleotides: TGCGCCAGCCGACCGGGACAGACACTAGCGGGAGGGGGAGAGACCCAGTACTTC. The V gene is TRBV5-1, the J gene TRBJ2-5, with 13 nucleotides matching TRBD2. Germline loops: CDR1 SGHRS, CDR2 YFSETQ. Trimming cost V 7 bases and J 4 bases; bases outside gene matches: 16. This CDR3 has 18 amino acids.

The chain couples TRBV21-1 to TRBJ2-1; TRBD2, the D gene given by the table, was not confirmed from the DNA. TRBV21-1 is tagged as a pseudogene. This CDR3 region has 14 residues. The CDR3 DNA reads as TGTGCCAGCAGCAAAGAGCGCAGAGACAATGAGCAGTTCTTC. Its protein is CASSKERRDNEQFF.

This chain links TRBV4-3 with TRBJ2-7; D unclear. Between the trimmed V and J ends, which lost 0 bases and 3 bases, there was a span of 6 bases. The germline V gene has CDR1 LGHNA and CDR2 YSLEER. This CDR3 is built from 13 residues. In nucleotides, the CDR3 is TGCGCCAGCAGCCAAGATCTAAACTACGAGCAGTACTTC. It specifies CASSQDLNYEQYF.

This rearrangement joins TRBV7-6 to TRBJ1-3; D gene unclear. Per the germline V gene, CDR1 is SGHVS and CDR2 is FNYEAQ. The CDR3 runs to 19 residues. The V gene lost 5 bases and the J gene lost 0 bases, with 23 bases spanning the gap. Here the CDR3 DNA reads TGTGCCAGCAGCGTAGACCCACCTGGAGTGATCATCTCTGGAAACACCATATATTTT. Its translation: CASSVDPPGVIISGNTIYF.

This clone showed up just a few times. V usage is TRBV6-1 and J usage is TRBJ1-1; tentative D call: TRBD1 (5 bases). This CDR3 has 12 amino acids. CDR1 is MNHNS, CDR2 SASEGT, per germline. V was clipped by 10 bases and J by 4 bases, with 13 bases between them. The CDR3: CATRGGATEAFF. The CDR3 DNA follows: TGTGCCACTAGGGGAGGGGCCACTGAAGCTTTCTTT.

The CDR3 loop reads CASSLGQGSGYTF. CDR3 coding DNA: TGCGCCAGCAGCCTGGGACAGGGGTCTGGCTACACCTTC. The J gene is TRBJ1-2, the V gene TRBV5-1, with TRBD1 matching 10 bases. The trim removed 4 bases at V and 7 bases at J, leaving 4 bases unmatched. The length of the CDR3 is 13 residues. From germline, CDR1 is SGHRS and CDR2 YFSETQ.

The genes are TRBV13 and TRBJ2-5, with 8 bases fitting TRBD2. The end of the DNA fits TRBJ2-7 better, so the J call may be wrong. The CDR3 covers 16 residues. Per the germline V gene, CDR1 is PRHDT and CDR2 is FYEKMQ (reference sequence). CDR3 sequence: CASSWAGGAGSYEQYF. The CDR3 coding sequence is TGTGCCAGCAGCTGGGCCGGGGGGGCCGGCTCCTACGAGCAGTACTTC.